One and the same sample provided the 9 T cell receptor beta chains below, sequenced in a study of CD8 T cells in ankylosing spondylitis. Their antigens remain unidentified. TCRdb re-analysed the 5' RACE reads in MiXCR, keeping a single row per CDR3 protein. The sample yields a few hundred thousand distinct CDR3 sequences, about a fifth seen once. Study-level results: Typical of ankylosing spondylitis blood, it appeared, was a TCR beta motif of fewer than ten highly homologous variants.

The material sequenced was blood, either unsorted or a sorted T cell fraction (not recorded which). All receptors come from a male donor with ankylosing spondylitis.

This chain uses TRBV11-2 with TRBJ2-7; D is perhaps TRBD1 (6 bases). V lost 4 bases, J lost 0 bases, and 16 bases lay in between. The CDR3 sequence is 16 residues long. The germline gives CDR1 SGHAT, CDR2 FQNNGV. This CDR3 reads CASSSRGGLSSYEQYF. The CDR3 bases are TGTGCCAGCAGCTCAAGAGGGGGATTAAGCTCCTACGAGCAGTACTTC.

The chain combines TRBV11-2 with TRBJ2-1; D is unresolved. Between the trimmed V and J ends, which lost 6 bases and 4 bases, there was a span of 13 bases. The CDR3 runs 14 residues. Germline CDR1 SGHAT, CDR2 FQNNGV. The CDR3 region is CASSPGYSYNEQFF. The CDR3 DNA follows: TGTGCCAGCAGTCCAGGATACAGTTACAATGAGCAGTTCTTC. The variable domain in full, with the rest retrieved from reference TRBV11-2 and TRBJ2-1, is EAGVAQSPRYKIIEKRQSVAFWCNPISGHATLYWYQQILGQGPKLLIQFQNNGVVDDSQLPKDRFSAERLKGVDSTLKIQPAKLEDSAVYLCASSPGYSYNEQFFGPGTRLTVL.

The CDR3 DNA is TGCGCCAGCAGCTTGGCCGCAGGGCAAATCTACGAGCAGTACTTC. Translating gives CASSLAAGQIYEQYF. The V gene is TRBV5-1, the J gene TRBJ2-7, with a weak D call TRBD1 (5 bases). Trimming removed 0 bases at V and 3 bases at J, with 13 bases between. The CDR3 length is 15 residues. Germline CDR1 SGHRS, CDR2 YFSETQ.

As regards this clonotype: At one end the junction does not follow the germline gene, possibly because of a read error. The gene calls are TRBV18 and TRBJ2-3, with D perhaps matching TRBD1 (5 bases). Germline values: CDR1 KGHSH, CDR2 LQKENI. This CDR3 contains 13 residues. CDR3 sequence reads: CASSDRNTDTQYF. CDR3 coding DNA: TGTGCCAGCTCAGACAGAAACACAGATACACAGTATTTT. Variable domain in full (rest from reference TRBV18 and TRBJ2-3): NAGVMQNPRHLVRRRGQEARLRCSPMKGHSHVYWYRQLPEEGLKFMVYLQKENIIDESGMPKERFSAEFPKEGPSILRIQQVVRGDSAAYFCASSDRNTDTQYFGPGTRLTVL.

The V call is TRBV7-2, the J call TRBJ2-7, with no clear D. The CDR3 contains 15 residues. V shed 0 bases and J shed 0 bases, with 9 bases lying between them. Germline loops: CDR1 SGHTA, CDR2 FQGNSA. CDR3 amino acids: CASSLAGLSSYEQYF. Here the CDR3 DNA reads TGTGCCAGCAGCTTAGCGGGATTAAGCTCCTACGAGCAGTACTTC.

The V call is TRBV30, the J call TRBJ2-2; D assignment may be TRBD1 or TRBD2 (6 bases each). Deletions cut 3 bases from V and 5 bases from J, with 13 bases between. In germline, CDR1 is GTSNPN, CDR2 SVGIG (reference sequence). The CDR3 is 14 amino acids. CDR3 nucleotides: TGTGCCTGGAGATTCGGGGGCTCGACCGGGGAGCTGTTTTTT. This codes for CAWRFGGSTGELFF. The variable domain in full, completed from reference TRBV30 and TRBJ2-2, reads SQTIHQWPATLVQPVGSPLSLECTVEGTSNPNLYWYRQAAGRGLQLLFYSVGIGQISSEVPQNLSASRPQDRQFILSSKKLLLSDSGFYLCAWRFGGSTGELFFGEGSRLTVL.

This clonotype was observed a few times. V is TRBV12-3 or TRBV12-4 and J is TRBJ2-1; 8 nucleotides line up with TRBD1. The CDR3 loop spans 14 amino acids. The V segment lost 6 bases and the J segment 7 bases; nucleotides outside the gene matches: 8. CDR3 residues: CASRRDRIPNEQFF. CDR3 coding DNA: TGTGCCAGCAGAAGGGACAGGATTCCGAATGAGCAGTTCTTC.

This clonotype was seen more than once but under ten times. CDR3 loop: CASSDHRADQPQHF. CDR3 coding DNA: TGTGCCAGCAGTGACCACAGGGCCGATCAGCCCCAGCATTTT. V and J are TRBV2 and TRBJ1-5; D perhaps matches TRBD1 (6 bases). Germline values: CDR1 SNHLY, CDR2 FYNNEI. Trimming removed 3 bases from V and 5 bases from J, with 11 bases in between. This CDR3 is built from 14 residues.

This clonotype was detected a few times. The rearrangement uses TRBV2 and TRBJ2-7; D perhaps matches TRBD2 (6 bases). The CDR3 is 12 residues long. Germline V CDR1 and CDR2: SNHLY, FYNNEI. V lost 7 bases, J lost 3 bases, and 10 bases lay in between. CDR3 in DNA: TGTGCCAGCAAGATAGCGGTCTACGAGCAGTACTTC. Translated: CASKIAVYEQYF.